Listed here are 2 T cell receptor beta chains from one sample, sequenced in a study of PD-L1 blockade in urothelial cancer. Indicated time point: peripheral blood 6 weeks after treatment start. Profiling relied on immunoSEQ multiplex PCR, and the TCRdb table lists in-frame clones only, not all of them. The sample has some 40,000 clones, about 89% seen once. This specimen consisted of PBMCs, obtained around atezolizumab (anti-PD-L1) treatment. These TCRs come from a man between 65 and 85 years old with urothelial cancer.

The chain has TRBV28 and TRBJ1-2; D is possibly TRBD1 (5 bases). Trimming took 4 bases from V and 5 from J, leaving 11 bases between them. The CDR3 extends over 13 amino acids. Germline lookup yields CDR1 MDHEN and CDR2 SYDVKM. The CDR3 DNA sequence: TGTGCCAGCAGTTGGGGCGGGGGATATGGCTACACCTTC. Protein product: CASSWGGGYGYTF.

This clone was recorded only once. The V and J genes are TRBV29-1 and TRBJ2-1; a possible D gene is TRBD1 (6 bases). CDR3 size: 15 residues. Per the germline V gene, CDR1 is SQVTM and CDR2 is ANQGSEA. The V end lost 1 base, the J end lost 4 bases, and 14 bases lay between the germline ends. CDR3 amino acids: CSVEGAVTGYNEQFF. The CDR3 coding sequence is TGCAGCGTTGAAGGGGCGGTTACAGGGTACAATGAGCAGTTCTTC.